The 32 T cell receptor beta chains presented below share a single source sample, sequenced in a study of OX40 agonist ivuxolimab in advanced cancers. Library preparation was by the immunoSEQ multiplex PCR assay. The clones in this table, taken by TCRdb from immuneACCESS, are in-frame only. Not every clone is retained; where verified, under half of the shortfall comes from an unresolved V gene, and the cause of the rest is unknown. In all, the sample holds 75,000 to 100,000 clones, and around 87% of those were seen once. 0.32% of the sample comes from the top ten. The source material was CD4+ or CD8+ T cells sorted from blood, sampled in a trial of the OX40 agonist ivuxolimab. These receptors were collected from an adult with an advanced solid tumor such as melanoma, head and neck, liver or kidney cancer.

Only one count was recorded for this clone. This chain connects TRBV4-1 to TRBJ2-5, with D perhaps TRBD2 (6 bases). V was cut by 0 bases and J by 4 bases, with 21 bases left in between. Germline V gene lookup returns CDR1 MGHRA and CDR2 YSYEKL. This CDR3 contains 18 residues. CDR3 coding DNA: TGCGCCAGCAGCCAAGATCGACAGACCGGCGGGATCCGAGAGACCCAGTACTTC. Translating it yields CASSQDRQTGGIRETQYF.

The chain uses TRBV10-3 and TRBJ1-1, with D tentatively TRBD1 (5 bases). The CDR3 length is 10 residues. Per the germline V gene, CDR1 is ENHRY and CDR2 is SYGVKD. Trimming stripped 9 bases from V and 6 bases from J, with 8 bases between. The CDR3 loop reads CAIGTSEAFF. The CDR3, as DNA: TGTGCCATAGGGACTTCTGAAGCTTTCTTT.

The chain recombines TRBV10-1 with TRBJ2-3, with no clear D. Trimming took off 6 bases at V and 1 base at J, with 8 bases between the two ends. Germline values: CDR1 WNHNN, CDR2 SYGVQD (reference sequence). The CDR3 length is 13 residues. Here the CDR3 reads CASSRQRTDTQYF. CDR3 in DNA: TGCGCCAGCAGCCGACAACGCACAGATACGCAGTATTTT.

The chain recombines TRBV19 with TRBJ2-7, with TRBD1 matching 8 bases. Germline V CDR1 and CDR2: LNHDA, SQIVND (reference sequence). The V segment lost 4 bases and the J segment 1 base; nucleotides outside the gene matches: 3. The CDR3 extends over 14 amino acids. In nucleotides, the CDR3 is TGTGCCAGTAGTAGACAGGGGAGGTCCTACGAGCAGTACTTC. It is translated as CASSRQGRSYEQYF. Full variable domain (outside the CDR3, taken from reference TRBV19 and TRBJ2-7): DGGITQSPKYLFRKEGQNVTLSCEQNLNHDAMYWYRQDPGQGLRLIYYSQIVNDFQKGDIAEGYSVSREKKESFPLTVTSAQKNPTAFYLCASSRQGRSYEQYFGPGTRLTVT.

The chain couples TRBV4-1 to TRBJ2-5; TRBD2 matches at 9 bases. V was pared by 4 bases and J by 5 bases, with 11 bases of the junction left unmatched. The germline V gene has CDR1 MGHRA and CDR2 YSYEKL. The CDR3 has 16 amino acids. The CDR3 is CASSLIAGVAGETQYF. CDR3 bases: TGCGCCAGCAGCCTAATAGCGGGAGTAGCGGGCGAGACCCAGTACTTC.

The chain links TRBV6-5 to TRBJ1-1; 9 positions agree with TRBD1. After removal of 9 bases from V and 5 bases from J, the junction contained 10 bases not matched to a gene. The germline V gene has CDR1 MNHEY and CDR2 SVGAGI. The CDR3 contains 14 residues. CDR3 amino acids: CASGPQGAPTEAFF. CDR3 in DNA: TGTGCCAGTGGTCCACAGGGGGCGCCGACTGAAGCTTTCTTT.

This clone was counted a single time. This chain connects TRBV27 to TRBJ2-3; 11 nucleotides line up with TRBD2. Germline CDR1 MNHEY, CDR2 SMNVEV (reference sequence). Germline trimming cut 4 bases from V and 3 bases from J; bases unmatched to any gene: 3. The CDR3 length is 15 residues. CDR3 sequence reads: CASSSRLAGTDTQYF. The CDR3 DNA reads as TGTGCCAGCAGTTCCCGACTAGCGGGAACAGATACGCAGTATTTT.

This sequence joins TRBV5-4 and TRBJ1-4; the D gene is possibly TRBD1 (6 bases). CDR1 and CDR2 (germline): SGHNT, YYREEE (reference sequence). This CDR3 is 14 amino acids long. V was trimmed by 4 bases and J by 7 bases, leaving 14 bases between them. Here the CDR3 DNA reads TGTGCCAGCAGCCGTACAGGGTTGGGTGAAAAACTGTTTTTT. This translates into CASSRTGLGEKLFF. Filled out from reference TRBV5-4 and TRBJ1-4, the complete variable domain reads ETGVTQSPTHLIKTRGQQVTLRCSSQSGHNTVSWYQQALGQGPQFIFQYYREEENGRGNFPPRFSGLQFPNYSSELNVNALELDDSALYLCASSRTGLGEKLFFGSGTQLSVL.

This chain joins TRBV7-3 and TRBJ2-3; 9 bases line up with TRBD2. Germline CDR1 reads SGHTA; CDR2 reads FQGTGA. The CDR3 runs 16 residues. V was clipped by 1 base and J by 1 base; unmatched bases: 3. CDR3 in amino acids: CASSLRAGGRTDTQYF. In nucleotides, the CDR3 is TGTGCCAGCAGCTTAAGAGCGGGAGGTCGCACAGATACGCAGTATTTT.

The chain carries TRBV28 and TRBJ1-1; D uncertain. This CDR3 comprises 15 residues. Trimming removed 6 bases from V and 0 bases from J, with 14 bases in between. Germline V lookup: CDR1 MDHEN, CDR2 SYDVKM. CDR3 in amino acids: CASRRSGSMNTEAFF. The CDR3 region has the DNA TGTGCCAGCAGGAGATCTGGGAGCATGAACACTGAAGCTTTCTTT. The whole variable domain, remainder taken from reference TRBV28 and TRBJ1-1, is DVKVTQSSRYLVKRTGEKVFLECVQDMDHENMFWYRQDPGLGLRLIYFSYDVKMKEKGDIPEGYSVSREKKERFSLILESASTNQTSMYLCASRRSGSMNTEAFFGQGTRLTVV.

The chain recombines TRBV30 with TRBJ2-1, with unresolved D. Germline CDR1 reads GTSNPN; CDR2 reads SVGIG (reference sequence). V was shortened by 2 bases and J by 11 bases, with 10 bases between the two germline ends. CDR3 length: 11 amino acids. The CDR3: CAWSTLEKQFF. The CDR3 nucleotides are TGTGCCTGGAGTACCCTAGAGAAGCAGTTCTTC.

This clone was seen a handful of times. J is TRBJ2-5 and V is TRBV25-1; no firm D call. This CDR3 region has 12 residues. Germline CDR1 MGHDK, CDR2 SYGVNS. Trimming stripped 0 bases from V and 5 bases from J, with 4 bases between. The CDR3 spells CASSEYWETQYF. CDR3 nucleotides: TGTGCCAGCAGTGAATACTGGGAGACCCAGTACTTC.

The sample holds a few counts of this clone. The chain links TRBV7-3 to TRBJ2-1, with 8 bases fitting TRBD1. The CDR3 covers 15 residues. The V gene end was trimmed by 5 bases and the J gene end by 0 bases; junction bases not matched to a gene: 3. Germline V lookup: CDR1 SGHTA, CDR2 FQGTGA. In nucleotides, the CDR3 is TGTGCCAGCAGCCGCGGGACAGGCTCCTACAATGAGCAGTTCTTC. Its translation is CASSRGTGSYNEQFF.

This chain links TRBV5-1 with TRBJ2-5, with TRBD1 identical over 11 bases. With 3 bases clipped from V and 4 bases from J, the junction kept 8 bases outside the gene matches. The CDR3 loop spans 16 amino acids. CDR1 is SGHRS and CDR2 is YFSETQ in the germline V gene. The CDR3 DNA sequence: TGCGCCAGCAGCTCCTCCGGGACAGGGGGAAGAGAGACCCAGTACTTC. Translating it yields CASSSSGTGGRETQYF.

The chain links TRBV10-3 to TRBJ1-1; D possibly corresponds to TRBD1 (5 bases). This CDR3 spans 18 amino acids. Germline CDR1 and CDR2: ENHRY and SYGVKD. The V end was cut by 3 bases, the J end by 1 base, with 21 bases between. In DNA, the CDR3 is TGTGCCATCAGTGACTCCCTCCACTGGAGGGGACGGAACACTGAAGCTTTCTTT. Its translation is CAISDSLHWRGRNTEAFF.

The chain links TRBV6-5 to TRBJ2-3, with 11 bases identical to TRBD2. The V gene's germline CDR1 is MNHEY and CDR2 SVGAGI. The trim removed 6 bases at V and 2 bases at J, leaving 1 base unmatched. This CDR3 spans 14 amino acids. Here the CDR3 reads CASRTSGVTDTQYF. The CDR3 region has the DNA TGTGCCAGCAGGACTAGCGGGGTCACAGATACGCAGTATTTT.

This chain connects TRBV7-3 to TRBJ1-2, with 10 nucleotides matching TRBD1. The CDR3 is made up of 18 amino acids. Germline CDR1 and CDR2: SGHTA and FQGTGA. Trimming at V came to 1 base and at J to 0 bases, leaving 8 bases not matched to a gene. The CDR3 loop reads CASSLRVGTGASNYGYTF. CDR3 in DNA: TGTGCCAGCAGCTTAAGAGTTGGGACAGGGGCGTCTAACTATGGCTACACCTTC.

The chain uses TRBV2 and TRBJ2-2; D is perhaps TRBD1 or TRBD2 (5 bases each). CDR3 size: 13 residues. In germline, CDR1 is SNHLY, CDR2 FYNNEI. Trimming removed 8 bases from V and 4 bases from J, with 11 bases in between. The CDR3 sequence is CASAGTITGELFF. The CDR3 nucleotides are TGTGCCAGCGCCGGGACGATCACCGGGGAGCTGTTTTTT.

This sequence joins TRBV11-3 and TRBJ1-6, with a tentative D call TRBD1 (5 bases). The germline V and J ends were trimmed by 6 bases and 9 bases, with 12 bases remaining between them. There are 13 residues in the CDR3. Germline V gives CDR1 SGHNT, CDR2 YENEEA. The CDR3 nucleotides read TGTGCCAGCAGTATAGGGGAGGGTTCACCCCTCCACTTT. Translation gives CASSIGEGSPLHF.

The CDR3 protein is CASRGNNSPLHF. CDR3 coding DNA: TGTGCCAGCAGGGGGAATAATTCACCCCTCCACTTT. J is TRBJ1-6 and V is TRBV27; no definite D call. Trimming removed 6 bases at V and 5 bases at J, with 5 bases between. CDR1 is MNHEY and CDR2 is SMNVEV in the germline V gene (reference sequence). This CDR3 is built from 12 residues.

This chain links TRBV28 with TRBJ2-7; 9 positions match TRBD1. V was pared by 6 bases and J by 6 bases, with 15 bases of the junction left unmatched. CDR1 is MDHEN and CDR2 is SYDVKM in the germline V gene. CDR3 length: 16 residues. This chain's CDR3 is CASSRPSGTGRGEQYV. The CDR3, as DNA: TGTGCCAGCAGCCGTCCCTCCGGGACAGGGCGGGGCGAGCAGTACGTC.

J is TRBJ1-2 and V is TRBV30; D is perhaps TRBD1 (5 bases). The germline gives CDR1 GTSNPN, CDR2 SVGIG (reference sequence). This CDR3 spans 13 amino acids. V shed 2 bases and J shed 1 base, with 8 bases lying between them. The CDR3 DNA reads as TGTGCCTGGAGTCGCGGGGGTAACTATGGCTACACCTTC. Its translation: CAWSRGGNYGYTF.

This chain connects TRBV6-6 to TRBJ2-6, with D possibly being TRBD1 (6 bases). Germline assignment: CDR1 MNHNY and CDR2 SVGAGI (reference sequence). The CDR3 is made up of 15 amino acids. The V end lost 5 bases, the J end lost 2 bases, and 10 bases lay between the germline ends. The CDR3 sequence is CASSTTGPGANVLTF. The CDR3 DNA reads as TGTGCCAGCAGTACCACAGGGCCTGGGGCCAACGTCCTGACTTTC.

The V gene is TRBV7-2, the J gene TRBJ1-2; the D gene is possibly TRBD1 (5 bases). The V gene's germline CDR1 is SGHTA and CDR2 FQGNSA. CDR3 length: 15 amino acids. Trimming removed 5 bases from V and 8 bases from J, with 21 bases in between. CDR3 in amino acids: CASSATGNAASGYTF. CDR3 in DNA: TGTGCCAGCAGCGCTACAGGAAACGCTGCATCGGGCTACACCTTC.

J is TRBJ1-2 and V is TRBV4-1, with D uncertain. There are 14 residues in the CDR3. With 1 base removed from V and 0 bases from J, the gap between germline ends came to 6 bases. Germline CDR1 and CDR2: MGHRA and YSYEKL. Here the CDR3 reads CASSQAGSNYGYTF. The DNA of the CDR3 is TGCGCCAGCAGCCAAGCGGGATCTAACTATGGCTACACCTTC.

This chain connects TRBV5-8 to TRBJ2-6; D remains unclear. This CDR3 comprises 14 residues. Looked up from germline, CDR1 is SGHTS and CDR2 is YDEGEE. The ends were cut back, 5 bases at V and 0 bases at J, with 6 bases in the middle. CDR3 DNA sequence: TGTGCCAGCAGTCTGTTCTCTGGGGCCAACGTCCTGACTTTC. Its translation: CASSLFSGANVLTF.

This chain links TRBV7-9 with TRBJ1-2, with a possible D match to TRBD1 (5 bases). V lost 3 bases to trimming and J lost 8 bases, with 7 bases between them. The V gene's germline CDR1 is SEHNR and CDR2 FQNEAQ (reference sequence). This CDR3 is built from 11 residues. The CDR3 protein is CASSFGAGYTF. CDR3 sequence (DNA): TGTGCCAGCAGCTTCGGGGCGGGCTACACCTTC.

The V call is TRBV5-4, the J call TRBJ2-7; 7 bases map to TRBD1. Losses at the gene ends were 2 bases for V and 7 bases for J; bases not matched to a gene: 6. The CDR3 length is 13 residues. In germline, CDR1 is SGHNT, CDR2 YYREEE (reference sequence). The CDR3 reads CASSLGTVQEQYF. The CDR3 region has the DNA TGTGCCAGCAGCTTAGGGACAGTGCAGGAGCAGTACTTC. The full variable domain, its missing parts supplied by reference TRBV5-4 and TRBJ2-7, is ETGVTQSPTHLIKTRGQQVTLRCSSQSGHNTVSWYQQALGQGPQFIFQYYREEENGRGNFPPRFSGLQFPNYSSELNVNALELDDSALYLCASSLGTVQEQYFGPGTRLTVT.

This chain connects TRBV2 to TRBJ2-2; 11 nucleotides align to TRBD2. V shed 8 bases, J shed 1 base, and the junction held 0 bases outside the gene matches. This CDR3 is built from 14 residues. CDR1 SNHLY and CDR2 FYNNEI come from the germline V gene. CDR3 residues: CASGLAGNTGELFF. The CDR3 region has the DNA TGTGCCAGCGGACTAGCGGGGAACACCGGGGAGCTGTTTTTT.

This chain uses TRBV18 with TRBJ2-1, with 10 bases aligning to TRBD1. The germline V gene encodes CDR1 KGHSH and CDR2 LQKENI. V trimming: 4 bases; J trimming: 6 bases; junction bases outside the gene matches: 6. The length of the CDR3 is 15 residues. The CDR3 here is CASSQGQGVGNEQFF. In DNA form, the CDR3 reads TGTGCCAGCTCACAAGGACAGGGGGTAGGCAATGAGCAGTTCTTC.

This clone is a singleton in its sample. The rearrangement uses TRBV10-1 and TRBJ2-1; D is unclear. V gave up 5 bases and J gave up 3 bases, with 11 bases separating them. The CDR3 is made up of 14 amino acids. Germline V gene data show CDR1 as WNHNN and CDR2 as SYGVQD (reference sequence). CDR3 bases: TGCGCCAGCAGTACAACGGCCCACTACAATGAGCAGTTCTTC. It translates to CASSTTAHYNEQFF.

The rearrangement links TRBV15 to TRBJ1-5, with D uncertain. Germline V gene sequence: CDR1 LNHNV, CDR2 YYDKDF (reference sequence). The length of the CDR3 is 12 residues. The ends were cut back, 0 bases at V and 5 bases at J, with 2 bases in the middle. In nucleotides, the CDR3 is TGTGCCACCAGCAGAGACTATCAGCCCCAGCATTTT. It yields the protein CATSRDYQPQHF.